This T cell receptor beta chain originates from a study of long-term antiretroviral therapy in people with HIV. The sample holds a few counts of this clone. The antigen remains unidentified. Study-wide points: Unavailable data included ART adherence, viral resistance and therapy changes (switches in treatment).

Among participants with HIV, every one received treatment in the United States. V shed 4 bases and J shed 1 base, with 3 bases lying between them. CDR1 and CDR2 from the germline V gene are SGHDT and YYEEEE. The CDR3 spans 12 residues. Sequencing used immunoSEQ v3.0 at survey level. About 35,000-55,000 T-cell genomes per sample were the sequencing target. The repertoire was sequenced with immunoSEQ multiplex PCR; TCRdb's copy has only in-frame clones and lacks some. Of 23,000 or so clones in the sample, 80% to 85% are singletons; the top ten hold about a quarter. Here the sequenced sample was unsorted PBMCs, taken 0.4 years after starting antiretroviral therapy. The chain is built from TRBV5-6 and TRBJ1-5; D unresolved. This TCR came from a man in his fifties with HIV. The CDR3 loop is CASSNSNQPQHF. In DNA, the CDR3 is TGTGCCAGCAGCAACAGCAATCAGCCCCAGCATTTT.